Here is one T cell receptor beta chain with its context. Its specificity is unknown. RNA transcripts were the template for amplifying TCR beta CDR3 regions. The HTBI primer set drove a first-round RT-PCR of the TCR CDR3. TCRdb redid the calling of the multiplex PCR reads with MiXCR, one entry per CDR3 protein. The table includes 250,000 or so distinct CDR3 sequences, 13% to 15% detected once. This sample stems from a study of T cells in Graves' hyperthyroidism and ophthalmopathy. V gave up 4 bases and J gave up 3 bases, with 20 bases separating them. The CDR3 contains 16 residues. Germline CDR1 reads SGHNT; CDR2 reads YYREEE (reference sequence). The study, taken as a whole, reports: Prediction of ophthalmopathy progression came a median roughly 6.6 months pre-onset.

Patients between 18 and 65 years old had hyperthyroidism, newly diagnosed and lasting under 2 months. Around 9.8 ml fresh peripheral blood yielded the PBMCs. The source material was blood. The receptor was isolated from a woman aged 50 to 65 with Graves' hyperthyroidism that later progressed to Graves' ophthalmopathy. This sequence joins TRBV5-4 and TRBJ2-7; the D gene could be TRBD1 or TRBD2 (5 bases each). CDR3 nucleotides: TGTGCCAGCAGCAACACCGCCGGGACCGCAAACTACGAGCAGTACTTC. Translation: CASSNTAGTANYEQYF. Filled out from reference TRBV5-4 and TRBJ2-7, the complete variable domain reads ETGVTQSPTHLIKTRGQQVTLRCSSQSGHNTVSWYQQALGQGPQFIFQYYREEENGRGNFPPRFSGLQFPNYSSELNVNALELDDSALYLCASSNTAGTANYEQYFGPGTRLTVT.